This T cell receptor beta chain was documented in a study of radiotherapy plus CTLA-4 blockade in lung cancer. Comments on this clone: Its antigen remains unidentified.

Profiled with immunoSEQ multiplex PCR; TCRdb holds only in-frame clones, not every one. Of around 40,000 clones listed, approximately 86% were seen once; the top ten hold roughly 23%. Focal radiation was given together with CTLA-4 blockade (ipilimumab) to patients with chemo-refractory metastatic non-small-cell lung cancer. Study results and limitations: Among blood TCR repertoires after radiotherapy plus ipilimumab, tumor-derived clones expanded. Reports state that early shifts in blood T cell clones, with interferon-beta, best predicted response.

V lost 0 bases, J lost 9 bases, and 12 bases lay in between. CDR3 length equals 15 residues. Germline V gene lookup returns CDR1 ENHRY and CDR2 SYGVKD. The receptor was isolated from a human donor with non-small cell lung cancer whose response to radiotherapy plus ipilimumab could not be evaluated. The sample here was peripheral blood, taken from a patient treated with radiotherapy plus ipilimumab. The rearrangement uses TRBV10-3 and TRBJ1-6; D remains ambiguous. The CDR3 here is CAISESTVSGSPLHF. Here the CDR3 DNA reads TGTGCCATCAGTGAGTCTACGGTTTCGGGTTCACCCCTCCACTTT.